One and the same sample provided the 18 T cell receptor beta chains below, sequenced in a study of low-dose radiotherapy and immunotherapy resistance in tumors. The time point denotes: after trial treatment. Treatment noted: LDRT plus nivolumab, ipilimumab, low-dose cyclophosphamide and aspirin (RACIN trial). Covering alpha and beta chains, TRAV- and TRBV-specific primers were used for the first-strand cDNA. A roughly 22-cycle PCR with a constant-region primer and V-primer adapter amplified TCRs. TCRdb reanalysed the reads using MiXCR and keeps one entry per CDR3 protein. In the table there are tens of thousands of distinct CDR3 sequences, about 20% of which are singletons. Sequencing used PBMCs, obtained after low-dose radiotherapy plus immunotherapy. These receptors all stem from a female donor with ovarian cancer.

The table lists this clonotype with many counts. The chain is built from TRBV6-5 and TRBJ1-1; TRBD1 matches 8 bases. CDR3 length: 13 residues. V trimming: 6 bases; J trimming: 3 bases; junction bases outside the gene matches: 3. CDR1 and CDR2 from the germline V gene are MNHEY and SVGAGI. This chain's CDR3 is CASREDRDTEAFF. CDR3 sequence (DNA): TGTGCCAGCAGGGAGGACAGGGACACTGAAGCTTTCTTT.

This clonotype showed up many times. V gene TRBV19 combines with J gene TRBJ2-2; D is undetermined. This CDR3 region has 14 residues. Germline CDR1 reads LNHDA; CDR2 reads SQIVND (reference sequence). V was shortened by 1 base and J by 5 bases, with 8 bases between the two germline ends. The DNA for the CDR3 is TGTGCCAGTAGTATAGGGGTGACGACCGGGGAGCTGTTTTTT. It is translated as CASSIGVTTGELFF.

This clonotype was observed many times. V usage is TRBV20-1 and J usage is TRBJ2-3, with 12 bases matching TRBD2. Germline V gene lookup returns CDR1 DFQATT and CDR2 SNEGSKA (reference sequence). The CDR3 has 15 residues. Trimming took 5 bases from V and 4 from J; bases not matched to a gene: 7. The DNA for the CDR3 is TGCAGTGCTCGATGGACTAGCGGGATTTCAGATACGCAGTATTTT. Its translation is CSARWTSGISDTQYF.

About this clonotype: This sequence is one base from a far larger clone and is likely a read error. The chain joins TRBV28 to TRBJ1-1, with D perhaps TRBD1 (5 bases). V lost 5 bases, J lost 4 bases, and 11 bases lay in between. The germline CDR1 and CDR2 sequences are MDHEN and SYDVKM. This CDR3 has 13 amino acids. The CDR3 nucleotides are TGTGCCAGCAGTGACAGTTGGACCACTGAAGCTTTCTTT. Translated, it gives CASSDSWTTEAFF.

This clonotype was detected many times. A read error may account for a junction end that differs from germline. The chain has TRBV7-9 and TRBJ1-6, with a possible D match to TRBD1 (5 bases). Per germline, CDR1 SEHNR and CDR2 FQNEAQ (reference sequence). This CDR3 region has 16 residues. This CDR3 is CASSLAVGQYNSPLHF. The CDR3 nucleotides read TGTGCCAGCAGCCTAGCCGTTGGACAATATAATTCACCCCTCCACTTT.

This clonotype came up many times. V and J are TRBV20-1 and TRBJ2-6; D gene unclear. Per the germline V gene, CDR1 is DFQATT and CDR2 is SNEGSKA (reference sequence). The CDR3 extends over 16 amino acids. The V gene lost 4 bases and the J gene lost 2 bases, with 15 bases spanning the gap. DNA for the CDR3: TGCAGTGCTACGGGCAGGAAGGGTCCTGGGGCCAACGTCCTGACTTTC. It is translated as CSATGRKGPGANVLTF.

This clonotype has more than one count but fewer than ten. The chain combines TRBV19 with TRBJ2-1; 10 bases are a match to TRBD2. The CDR3 runs 14 residues. Germline V gene sequence: CDR1 LNHDA, CDR2 SQIVND (reference sequence). V gave up 5 bases and J gave up 4 bases; unmatched junction bases: 2. The CDR3 reads CASSGAGGYNEQFF. As DNA, the CDR3 is TGTGCCAGTAGTGGAGCGGGAGGGTACAATGAGCAGTTCTTC. Variable domain in full (rest from reference TRBV19 and TRBJ2-1): DGGITQSPKYLFRKEGQNVTLSCEQNLNHDAMYWYRQDPGQGLRLIYYSQIVNDFQKGDIAEGYSVSREKKESFPLTVTSAQKNPTAFYLCASSGAGGYNEQFFGPGTRLTVL.

This clonotype was found many times. V usage is TRBV5-1 and J usage is TRBJ2-3; TRBD1 matches at 8 bases. The CDR3 contains 14 residues. V lost 5 bases and J lost 4; bases outside the gene matches: 6. Germline assignment: CDR1 SGHRS and CDR2 YFSETQ. CDR3 sequence (DNA): TGCGCCAGCAGAACCGGGACAGGCCCAGATACGCAGTATTTT. Its protein is CASRTGTGPDTQYF.

This clonotype showed up many times. This chain joins TRBV5-1 and TRBJ1-4, with no clear D. The CDR3 runs 15 residues. Germline V gene sequence: CDR1 SGHRS, CDR2 YFSETQ. The V gene lost 0 bases and the J gene lost 11 bases, with 17 bases spanning the gap. The CDR3 reads CASSLGTVKDVKLFF. The CDR3 bases are TGCGCCAGCAGCTTGGGGACCGTCAAGGATGTGAAACTGTTTTTT. Full variable domain (rest looked up from reference TRBV5-1 and TRBJ1-4): KAGVTQTPRYLIKTRGQQVTLSCSPISGHRSVSWYQQTPGQGLQFLFEYFSETQRNKGNFPGRFSGRQFSNSRSEMNVSTLELGDSALYLCASSLGTVKDVKLFFGSGTQLSVL.

The sample holds many counts of this clonotype. The genes are TRBV28 and TRBJ1-2; D is unresolved. The CDR3 consists of 13 residues. Germline loops: CDR1 MDHEN, CDR2 SYDVKM. The ends were cut back, 8 bases at V and 2 bases at J, with 12 bases in the middle. CDR3 sequence reads: CASEGNPNYGYTF. For the CDR3, the DNA is TGTGCCAGCGAGGGAAACCCCAACTATGGCTACACCTTC.

This clonotype was recorded many times. The J gene is TRBJ1-4, the V gene TRBV2; D perhaps matches TRBD1 (5 bases). V dropped 6 bases and J dropped 1 base, with 9 bases sitting between them. CDR3 length equals 14 residues. In germline, CDR1 is SNHLY, CDR2 FYNNEI. The CDR3 here is CASSGHLTNEKLFF. In nucleotides, the CDR3 is TGTGCCAGCAGCGGACACTTAACTAATGAAAAACTGTTTTTT.

This clonotype was counted ten times or more. This chain connects TRBV7-9 to TRBJ2-1; 9 bases align to TRBD1. Trimming cost V 2 bases and J 10 bases; bases outside gene matches: 3. Germline assignment: CDR1 SEHNR and CDR2 FQNEAQ (reference sequence). This CDR3 is 13 amino acids long. CDR3 nucleotide sequence: TGTGCCAGCAGCTTACGGACAGGGGACGAGCAGTTCTTC. Its protein product is CASSLRTGDEQFF.

The chain joins TRBV6-1 to TRBJ1-3; D might be TRBD1 (6 bases). V was cut by 4 bases and J by 0 bases, with 7 bases left in between. The CDR3 loop spans 14 amino acids. CDR1 and CDR2 (germline): MNHNS, SASEGT. This chain's CDR3 is CASSGTVSGNTIYF. The DNA of the CDR3 is TGTGCCAGCAGTGGGACAGTCTCTGGAAACACCATATATTTT.

CDR3 nucleotides: TGTGCCAGCAGCTTTCTGGCCGGACAGGCTAATGAAAAACTGTTTTTT. It encodes CASSFLAGQANEKLFF. The chain recombines TRBV7-9 with TRBJ1-4; 7 bases map to TRBD1. V lost 3 bases to trimming and J lost 3 bases; unmatched junction nucleotides: 7. CDR3 length: 16 amino acids. From germline, CDR1 is SEHNR and CDR2 FQNEAQ (reference sequence). Based on the CDR3 plus reference TRBV7-9 and TRBJ1-4, the full variable domain is DTGVSQNPRHKITKRGQNVTFRCDPISEHNRLYWYRQTLGQGPEFLTYFQNEAQLEKSRLLSDRFSAERPKGSFSTLEIQRTEQGDSAMYLCASSFLAGQANEKLFFGSGTQLSVL.

The J gene is TRBJ2-5, the V gene TRBV6-6; 15 bases agree with TRBD2. V lost 5 bases, J lost 6 bases, and 10 bases stayed unmatched. Germline V CDR1 and CDR2: MNHNY, SVGAGI (reference sequence). The CDR3 is 17 residues long. The CDR3 loop reads CASSHGGTSGRLQTQYF. The CDR3 DNA reads TGTGCCAGCAGTCACGGGGGGACTAGCGGGAGGCTCCAGACCCAGTACTTC.

This clonotype has a count of ten or more. The chain couples TRBV5-6 to TRBJ2-7; D possibly corresponds to TRBD2 (6 bases). The germline CDR1 and CDR2 sequences are SGHDT and YYEEEE. V was shortened by 5 bases and J by 3 bases, with 15 bases between the two germline ends. The CDR3 sequence is 14 residues long. DNA of the CDR3: TGTGCCAGCAGAGACGGCGGGGTGAGCTACGAGCAGTACTTC. Its protein product is CASRDGGVSYEQYF.

This clonotype occurred many times. The V gene is TRBV3-1, the J gene TRBJ2-1; TRBD2 aligns across 12 bases. CDR3 length: 21 residues. J was trimmed by 1 base and V by 0 bases; bases with no gene match: 13. Germline V gene lookup returns CDR1 LGHDT and CDR2 YNNKEL (reference sequence). The CDR3 DNA reads as TGTGCCAGCAGCCAAGACGAGCTCCTAGCGGGGGGGCGGGGATCCTACAATGAGCAGTTCTTC. This encodes CASSQDELLAGGRGSYNEQFF.

This clonotype showed up many times. CDR3 sequence reads: CASSESGETQYF. The CDR3 bases are TGCGCCAGCAGTGAGTCTGGAGAGACCCAGTACTTC. The chain uses TRBV10-2 and TRBJ2-5; no definite D call. Trimming took off 0 bases at V and 4 bases at J, with 3 bases between the two ends. Germline values: CDR1 WSHSY, CDR2 SAAADI. The CDR3 contains 12 residues.